This is a list of T cell receptor beta chains from one sample in a study of blood T cell repertoires in COVID-19. The repertoire was sequenced with immunoSEQ multiplex PCR; TCRdb's copy has only in-frame clones and lacks some. The sample has roughly 300,000 clones, 80% to 95% seen once. The sequenced sample consisted of PBMCs or T cells enriched from blood (not recorded which). Source of these receptors: a woman in her twenties or thirties who had recovered from COVID-19. Both conserved end residues are part of each CDR3. The D gene is left open where the match is weak. Clone sizes are given selectively: once, few, many, or a class where the clone is expanded.

j_call clone_size v_call d_call cdr3_aa cdr3_nt
TRBJ2-1 . TRBV10-3 . CAISEWSGSYNEQFF TGTGCCATCAGTGAGTGGTCAGGTTCCTACAATGAGCAGTTCTTC
TRBJ1-6 . TRBV9 . CASSGRDLSPLHF TGTGCCAGCAGCGGCCGGGATCTTTCACCCCTCCACTTT
TRBJ2-3 . TRBV6-5 TRBD1 CASSYRQGTDTQYF TGTGCCAGCAGTTACCGACAGGGAACAGATACGCAGTATTTT
TRBJ2-5 . TRBV7-9 . CASSLLSGNLETQYF TGTGCCAGCAGCTTATTATCAGGGAACCTGGAGACCCAGTACTTC
TRBJ1-1 . TRBV5-1 . CASSPGGGPHTEAFF TGCGCCAGCAGCCCTGGCGGGGGGCCCCACACTGAAGCTTTCTTT
TRBJ1-1 . TRBV7-9 TRBD1 CASSLDRGFTEAFF TGTGCCAGCAGCTTAGACAGGGGGTTCACTGAAGCTTTCTTT
TRBJ2-1 once TRBV28 . CASSSSSLGASYNEQFF TGTGCCAGCAGTTCATCCTCTTTGGGGGCTTCCTACAATGAGCAGTTCTTC
TRBJ2-2 . TRBV18 TRBD2 CASSRGLAGLLNTGELFF TGTGCCAGCTCACGCGGACTAGCGGGACTCCTGAACACCGGGGAGCTGTTTTTT
TRBJ2-7 . TRBV2 . CASSREGEQYF TGTGCCAGTAGCAGGGAAGGCGAGCAGTACTTC
TRBJ2-1 . TRBV19 . CASSDYLNNEQFF TGTGCCAGTAGTGACTATCTCAACAATGAGCAGTTCTTC
TRBJ2-7 . TRBV7-2 . CASSPSRQISYEQYF TGTGCCAGCAGCCCCTCCAGACAGATCTCCTACGAGCAGTACTTC
TRBJ1-6 . TRBV5-8 . CASNPAGLSLHF TGTGCCAGCAACCCTGCGGGGTTAAGCCTCCACTTT
TRBJ1-3 once TRBV7-3 . CASSLAGVSGNTIYF TGTGCCAGCAGCTTAGCAGGCGTTTCTGGAAACACCATATATTTT
TRBJ2-7 . TRBV28 . CASSLSSYEQYF TGTGCCAGCAGTTTAAGTAGCTACGAGCAGTACTTC
TRBJ1-1 . TRBV27 . CASSPTGGFTEAFF TGTGCCAGCAGTCCGACTGGGGGGTTCACTGAAGCTTTCTTT
TRBJ2-7 few TRBV9 . CASSPHPDSSYEQYF TGTGCCAGCAGCCCCCATCCGGACAGCTCCTACGAGCAGTACTTC
TRBJ2-7 . TRBV9 . CASSVGRATGINEQYF TGTGCCAGCAGCGTAGGCCGGGCAACAGGTATCAACGAGCAGTACTTC
TRBJ2-7 once TRBV7-2 TRBD2 CASSFGTSATYEQYF TGTGCCAGCAGCTTCGGGACTAGCGCTACCTACGAGCAGTACTTC
TRBJ2-2 . TRBV29-1 TRBD1 CSVWDSRTGELFF TGCAGCGTTTGGGACAGCCGCACCGGGGAGCTGTTTTTT
TRBJ1-1 . TRBV5-4 . CASSLSRNEAFF TGTGCCAGCAGCTTGTCCAGGAATGAAGCTTTCTTT
TRBJ2-2 . TRBV28 TRBD2 CASSLFVASGSTGELFF TGTGCCAGCAGCCTATTCGTTGCTAGCGGGAGCACCGGGGAGCTGTTTTTT
TRBJ2-1 once TRBV11-2 TRBD2 CASSLGGLAGNEQFF TGTGCCAGCAGCTTGGGAGGACTAGCGGGAAATGAGCAGTTCTTC
TRBJ1-6 . TRBV18 TRBD1 CASSRQGAANSPLHF TGTGCCAGCTCAAGACAGGGGGCGGCAAATTCACCCCTCCACTTT
TRBJ2-1 . TRBV5-3 . CARRKAGTLINEQFF TGTGCCAGAAGGAAAGCCGGGACTTTGATTAATGAGCAGTTCTTC
TRBJ2-5 . TRBV19 . CASSRKRSGETQYF TGTGCCAGTAGTCGAAAGCGGAGCGGGGAGACCCAGTACTTC
TRBJ2-5 once TRBV19 . CASTDREETQYF TGTGCCAGTACCGATAGAGAAGAGACCCAGTACTTC
TRBJ2-7 once TRBV4-3 TRBD2 CASSQDWVSGSEQYF TGCGCCAGCAGCCAAGATTGGGTTAGCGGGAGCGAGCAGTACTTC
TRBJ2-1 . TRBV19 TRBD2 CASSRTGGRHYEQFF TGTGCCAGTAGTAGAACGGGAGGCCGGCACTATGAGCAGTTCTTC
TRBJ2-1 . TRBV6-5 TRBD1 CASSKLRDRGNEQFF TGTGCCAGCAGCAAACTCCGGGACAGGGGTAATGAGCAGTTCTTC
TRBJ2-1 . TRBV5-8 . CASSPGTLSVYEQFF TGTGCCAGCAGCCCAGGGACTTTAAGTGTTTATGAGCAGTTCTTC
TRBJ2-5 . TRBV19 TRBD1 CASSIARDSQETQYF TGTGCCAGTAGTATAGCCAGGGACAGCCAAGAGACCCAGTACTTC
TRBJ2-4 . TRBV6-1 . CAANRDSKNIQYF TGTGCCGCAAACCGGGATAGCAAAAACATTCAGTACTTC
TRBJ2-3 . TRBV7-7 . CASSLALGRGATDTQYF TGTGCTAGCAGCTTAGCGCTCGGCAGGGGAGCCACAGATACGCAGTATTTT
TRBJ2-3 . TRBV2 TRBD1 CASRGQGGDTQYF TGTGCCAGCAGGGGACAGGGCGGAGATACGCAGTATTTT
TRBJ1-2 . TRBV5-1 . CASSGTTNYGYTF TGCGCCAGCAGCGGGACAACTAACTATGGCTACACCTTC
TRBJ1-4 . TRBV28 TRBD1 CASSEGQGLWEKLFF TGTGCCAGCAGTGAAGGACAGGGTTTATGGGAAAAACTGTTTTTT
TRBJ1-2 . TRBV28 . CASREKRQVNYGYTF TGTGCCAGCAGAGAAAAGAGACAAGTTAACTATGGCTACACCTTC
TRBJ2-7 . TRBV11-2 TRBD2 CASSLAYGRVYEQYF TGTGCCAGCAGCTTAGCGTACGGGAGGGTCTACGAGCAGTACTTC
TRBJ1-6 . TRBV30 TRBD1 CAWSRDRGRSPLHF TGTGCCTGGAGCCGAGACAGGGGGCGTTCACCCCTCCACTTT
TRBJ2-1 . TRBV7-9 TRBD2 CASSPNSGRDYNEQFF TGTGCCAGCAGTCCGAATAGCGGGAGGGACTACAATGAGCAGTTCTTC
TRBJ1-6 . TRBV18 TRBD1 CASSLDRGNSPLHF TGTGCCAGCTCATTGGACAGGGGTAATTCACCCCTCCACTTT
TRBJ1-1 . TRBV4-1 . CASSQDPGEGTEAFF TGCGCCAGCAGCCAAGATCCAGGGGAGGGCACTGAAGCTTTCTTT
TRBJ2-1 once TRBV6-5 TRBD1 CASSRQGALNEQFF TGTGCCAGCAGTAGACAGGGGGCATTGAATGAGCAGTTCTTC
TRBJ1-5 . TRBV7-2 TRBD1 CASSLASDRVGQPQHF TGTGCCAGCAGCTTAGCCTCGGACAGGGTTGGCCAGCCCCAGCATTTT
TRBJ1-2 once TRBV27 . CASSKLQTELYGYTF TGTGCCAGCAGCAAACTTCAGACGGAGCTCTATGGCTACACCTTC
TRBJ2-7 . TRBV28 TRBD2 CASSLGGTTYEQYF TGTGCCAGCAGTTTGGGAGGGACCACCTACGAGCAGTACTTC
TRBJ2-2 . TRBV7-3 . CASSPQGVGELFF TGTGCCAGCAGCCCACAGGGAGTCGGGGAGCTGTTTTTT
TRBJ1-5 . TRBV10-2 . CASSRLSVTGLFSNQPQHF TGCGCCAGCAGTCGCCTATCTGTCACAGGGTTGTTTAGCAATCAGCCCCAGCATTTT
TRBJ2-7 . TRBV27 TRBD2 CASRPLAGVSYEQYF TGTGCCAGCAGGCCACTAGCGGGAGTAAGCTACGAGCAGTACTTC
TRBJ2-2 . TRBV13 TRBD2 CASSFGGRAFTGELFF TGTGCCAGCAGCTTCGGCGGGAGGGCCTTCACCGGGGAGCTGTTTTTT
TRBJ2-1 . TRBV7-7 . CASSPKATGGSYNEQFF TGTGCTAGCAGCCCAAAGGCGACAGGCGGATCCTACAATGAGCAGTTCTTC
TRBJ2-1 . TRBV4-3 TRBD2 CASSQTTLAGEGLGEQFF TGCGCCAGCAGCCAGACTACCTTAGCGGGAGAGGGCCTAGGGGAGCAGTTCTTC
TRBJ1-2 few TRBV29-1 . CSVEGSGGTDYTF TGCAGCGTTGAGGGAAGTGGGGGCACGGACTACACCTTC